Following are 5 T cell receptor beta chains from one sample sequenced in a study of T cell clonality in common variable immunodeficiency. The table came from immunoSEQ multiplex PCR; TCRdb's copy has only in-frame clones and leaves some out. The sample yields about 66,000 clones, without any singletons. Source material: peripheral blood mononuclear cells. The receptors come from a person aged 18 to 75 in good health.

This clone was recorded many times. The CDR3 end falls 3 residues outside the read, so it is completed with the germline J gene. V usage is TRBV13 and J usage is TRBJ1-5, with D possibly TRBD1 on 5 matching bases. CDR3 length equals 14 residues. Germline CDR1 reads PRHDT; CDR2 reads FYEKMQ (reference sequence). With 3 bases removed from V and 2 bases from J, the gap between germline ends came to 8 bases. CDR3 protein: CASSLGGGNQPQHF. The covered CDR3 bases are TGTGCCAGCAGCTTGGGAGGGGGCAATCAGCCC.

This clone was detected ten times or more. Read data end 3 residues before the CDR3 end; the end is taken from the germline J gene. The gene calls are TRBV18 and TRBJ2-1, with 9 bases identical to TRBD2. Germline CDR1 and CDR2: KGHSH and LQKENI. CDR3 length: 16 residues. After removal of 0 bases from V and 2 bases from J, the junction contained 2 bases not matched to a gene. The CDR3 here is CASSPPQREAYNEQFF. CDR3 DNA (partial): TGTGCCAGCTCACCACCTCAGCGGGAGGCCTACAATGAG. The whole variable domain, filled in from reference TRBV18 and TRBJ2-1, reads NAGVMQNPRHLVRRRGQEARLRCSPMKGHSHVYWYRQLPEEGLKFMVYLQKENIIDESGMPKERFSAEFPKEGPSILRIQQVVRGDSAAYFCASSPPQREAYNEQFFGPGTRLTVL.

In the case of this clone: The read ends 3 residues shy of where the CDR3 ends; the end is completed using the germline J gene. The chain uses TRBV11-2 and TRBJ2-7; no firm D call. This CDR3 is 13 amino acids long. Per the germline V gene, CDR1 is SGHAT and CDR2 is FQNNGV. V dropped 3 bases and J dropped 5 bases, with 11 bases sitting between them. CDR3 sequence: CASSFRRVHEQYF. CDR3 DNA (partial): TGTGCCAGCAGCTTTCGTAGGGTCCACGAG.

A word on this clone: The read ends 3 residues before the CDR3 terminus; that terminus is restored from the germline J gene. V and J are TRBV7-9 and TRBJ2-7; TRBD2 agrees at 10 bases. This CDR3 region has 15 residues. Germline trimming cut 4 bases from V and 4 bases from J; bases unmatched to any gene: 7. Germline values: CDR1 SEHNR, CDR2 FQNEAQ (reference sequence). CDR3 residues: CASSSTLAGEYEQYF. CDR3 DNA (partial): TGTGCCAGCAGCTCGACCCTAGCGGGAGAATACGAG.

This clone was detected ten times or more. The read terminates 3 residues ahead of where the CDR3 ends, so the germline J gene completes it. The chain carries TRBV2 and TRBJ2-7; 8 positions agree with TRBD2. This CDR3 is built from 14 residues. Trimming removed 6 bases from V and 4 bases from J; junction bases left unmatched: 8. Germline loops: CDR1 SNHLY, CDR2 FYNNEI. The sequenced part of the CDR3 DNA is TGTGCCAGCAGAGACGGACTAGCTGGATACGAG. This translates into CASRDGLAGYE. Given in full, the CDR3 is CASRDGLAGYEQYF.